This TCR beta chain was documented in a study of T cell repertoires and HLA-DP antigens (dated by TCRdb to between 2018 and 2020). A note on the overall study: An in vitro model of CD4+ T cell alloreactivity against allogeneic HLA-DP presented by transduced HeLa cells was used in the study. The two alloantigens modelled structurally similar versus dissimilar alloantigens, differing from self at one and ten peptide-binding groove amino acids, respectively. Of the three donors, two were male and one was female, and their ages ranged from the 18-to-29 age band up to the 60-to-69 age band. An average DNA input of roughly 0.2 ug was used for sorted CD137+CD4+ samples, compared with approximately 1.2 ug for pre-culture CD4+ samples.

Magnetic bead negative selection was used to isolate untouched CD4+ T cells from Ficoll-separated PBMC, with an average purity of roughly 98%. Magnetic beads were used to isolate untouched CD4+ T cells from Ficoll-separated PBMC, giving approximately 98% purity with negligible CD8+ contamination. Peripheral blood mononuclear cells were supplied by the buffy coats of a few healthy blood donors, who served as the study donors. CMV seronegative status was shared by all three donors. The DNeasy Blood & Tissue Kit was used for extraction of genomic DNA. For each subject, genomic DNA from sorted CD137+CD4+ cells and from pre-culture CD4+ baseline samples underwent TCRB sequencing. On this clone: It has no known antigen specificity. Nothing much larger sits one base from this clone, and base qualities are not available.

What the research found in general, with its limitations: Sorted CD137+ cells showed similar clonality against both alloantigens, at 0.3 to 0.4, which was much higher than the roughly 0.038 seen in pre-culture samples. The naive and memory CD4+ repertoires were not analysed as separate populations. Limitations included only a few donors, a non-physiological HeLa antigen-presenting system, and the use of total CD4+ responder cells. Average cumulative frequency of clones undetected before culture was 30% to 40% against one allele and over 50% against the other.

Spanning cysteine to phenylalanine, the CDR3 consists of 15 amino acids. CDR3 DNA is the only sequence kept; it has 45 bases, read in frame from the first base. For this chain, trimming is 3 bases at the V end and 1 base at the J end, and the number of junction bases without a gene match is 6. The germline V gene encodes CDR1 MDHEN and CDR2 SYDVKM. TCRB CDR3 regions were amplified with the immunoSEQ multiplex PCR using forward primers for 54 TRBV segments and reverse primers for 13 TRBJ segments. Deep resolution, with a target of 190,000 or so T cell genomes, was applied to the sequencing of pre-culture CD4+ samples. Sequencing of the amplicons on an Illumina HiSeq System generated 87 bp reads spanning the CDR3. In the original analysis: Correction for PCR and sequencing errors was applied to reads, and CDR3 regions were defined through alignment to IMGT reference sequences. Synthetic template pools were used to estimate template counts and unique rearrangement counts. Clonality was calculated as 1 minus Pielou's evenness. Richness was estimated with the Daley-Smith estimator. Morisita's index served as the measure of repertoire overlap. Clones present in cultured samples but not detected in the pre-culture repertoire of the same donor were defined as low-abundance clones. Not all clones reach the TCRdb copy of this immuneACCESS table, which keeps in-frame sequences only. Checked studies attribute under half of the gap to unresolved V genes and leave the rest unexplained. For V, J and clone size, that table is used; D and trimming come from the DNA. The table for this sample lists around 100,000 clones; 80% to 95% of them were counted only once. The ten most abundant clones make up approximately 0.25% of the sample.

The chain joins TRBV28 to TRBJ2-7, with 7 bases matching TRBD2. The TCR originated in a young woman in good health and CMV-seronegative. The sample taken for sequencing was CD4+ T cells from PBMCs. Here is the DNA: TGTGCCAGCAGTTTTTCCCTAGCGGAATCCTACGAGCAGTACTTC. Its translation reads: CASSFSLAESYEQYF.